This T cell receptor (beta chain) was captured by sequencing in a study of blood T cell repertoires in COVID-19. Data came from immunoSEQ multiplex PCR; TCRdb stores just in-frame clones and leaves some out. The sample holds over 200,000 clones, roughly 87% seen once. The CDR3 consists of 15 residues. CDR1 and CDR2 (germline): SSHAT, FNYEAQ (reference sequence). After removal of 6 bases from V and 5 bases from J, the junction contained 12 bases not matched to a gene. Source material: peripheral blood. This rearrangement joins TRBV7-7 to TRBJ2-5; 7 nucleotides match TRBD2. This sequence was found in a man aged 35-49 years with active or convalescent COVID-19. The CDR3 is CASSLTGGLGETQYF. The CDR3 bases are TGTGCCAGCAGTCTTACCGGGGGGTTGGGTGAGACCCAGTACTTC.